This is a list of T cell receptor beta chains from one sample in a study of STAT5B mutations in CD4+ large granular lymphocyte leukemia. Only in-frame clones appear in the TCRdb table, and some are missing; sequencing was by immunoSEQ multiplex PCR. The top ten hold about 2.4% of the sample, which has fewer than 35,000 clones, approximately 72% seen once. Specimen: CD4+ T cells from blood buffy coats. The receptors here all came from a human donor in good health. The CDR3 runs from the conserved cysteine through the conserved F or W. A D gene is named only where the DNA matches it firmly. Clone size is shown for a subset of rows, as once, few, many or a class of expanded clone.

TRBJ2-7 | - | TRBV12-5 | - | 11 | CASGGLYEQYF | TGTGCTAGTGGTGGGCTCTACGAGCAGTACTTC
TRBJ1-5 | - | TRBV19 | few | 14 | CATTQANSNQPQHF | TGTGCCACCACGCAGGCGAATAGCAATCAGCCCCAGCATTTT
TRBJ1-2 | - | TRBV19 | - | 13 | CASSIPNESGYTF | TGTGCCAGTAGTATCCCCAACGAGAGTGGCTACACCTTC
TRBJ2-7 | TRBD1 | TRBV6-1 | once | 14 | CASSEVQGAHEQYF | TGTGCCAGCAGTGAAGTGCAGGGGGCCCACGAGCAGTACTTC
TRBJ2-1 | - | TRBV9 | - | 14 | CASSVGVGYNEQFF | TGTGCCAGCAGCGTAGGGGTGGGGTACAATGAGCAGTTCTTC
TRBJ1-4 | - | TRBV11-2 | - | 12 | CASSLGSKKLFF | TGTGCCAGCAGCTTGGGTTCGAAAAAACTGTTTTTT
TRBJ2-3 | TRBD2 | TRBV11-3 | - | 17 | CASSFGLAGGSTDTQYF | TGTGCCAGCAGCTTCGGACTAGCGGGGGGATCCACAGATACGCAGTATTTT
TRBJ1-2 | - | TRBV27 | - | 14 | CASRPTGAREGYTF | TGTGCCAGCAGACCCACTGGGGCTAGGGAAGGCTACACCTTC
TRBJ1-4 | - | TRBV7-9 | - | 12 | CASGIRHEKLFF | TGTGCCAGCGGAATCCGGCATGAAAAACTGTTTTTT
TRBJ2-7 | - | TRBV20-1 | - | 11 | CSADRGIEQYF | TGCAGTGCAGACAGAGGCATCGAGCAGTACTTC
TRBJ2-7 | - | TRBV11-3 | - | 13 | CASSLGVAYEQYF | TGTGCCAGCAGCTTAGGGGTAGCCTACGAGCAGTACTTC
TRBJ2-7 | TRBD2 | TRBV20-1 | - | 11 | CSARGGLAGAF | TGCAGTGCTAGAGGCGGACTAGCGGGAGCCTTC
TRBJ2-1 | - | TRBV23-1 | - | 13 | CASSQDEGNEQFF | TGCGCCAGCAGTCAAGATGAGGGGAATGAGCAGTTCTTC
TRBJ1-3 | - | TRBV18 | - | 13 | CASSRIDGNTIYF | TGTGCCAGCTCACGGATCGACGGAAACACCATATATTTT